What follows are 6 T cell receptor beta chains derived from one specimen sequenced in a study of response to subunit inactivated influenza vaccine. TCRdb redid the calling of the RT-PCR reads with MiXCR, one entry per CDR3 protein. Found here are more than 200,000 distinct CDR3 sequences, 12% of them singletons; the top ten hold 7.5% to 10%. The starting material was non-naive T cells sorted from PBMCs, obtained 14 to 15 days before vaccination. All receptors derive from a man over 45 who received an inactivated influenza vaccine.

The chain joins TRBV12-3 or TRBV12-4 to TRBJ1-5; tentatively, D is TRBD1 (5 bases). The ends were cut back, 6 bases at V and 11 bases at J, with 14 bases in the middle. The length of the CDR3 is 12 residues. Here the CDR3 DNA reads TGTGCCAGCAGGGGACCAATATCGACCCAGCATTTT. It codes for CASRGPISTQHF.

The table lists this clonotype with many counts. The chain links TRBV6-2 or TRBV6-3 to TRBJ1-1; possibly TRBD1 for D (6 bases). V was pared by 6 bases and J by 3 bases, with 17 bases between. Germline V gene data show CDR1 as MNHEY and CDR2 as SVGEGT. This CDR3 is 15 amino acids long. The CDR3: CASRKGTLSDTEAFF. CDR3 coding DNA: TGTGCCAGCAGAAAGGGGACATTGTCGGACACTGAAGCTTTCTTT.

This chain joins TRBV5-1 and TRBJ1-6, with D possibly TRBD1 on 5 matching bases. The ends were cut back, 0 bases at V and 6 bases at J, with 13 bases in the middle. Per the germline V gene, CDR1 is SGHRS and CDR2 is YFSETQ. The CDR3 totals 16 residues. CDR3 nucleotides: TGCGCCAGCAGCTTGGGAGGGGCCCAAGCTAATTCACCCCTCCACTTT. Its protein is CASSLGGAQANSPLHF.

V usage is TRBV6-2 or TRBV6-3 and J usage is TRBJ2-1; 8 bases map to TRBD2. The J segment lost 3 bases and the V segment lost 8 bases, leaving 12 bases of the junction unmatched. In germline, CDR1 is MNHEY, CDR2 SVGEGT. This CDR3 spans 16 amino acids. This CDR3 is CASGTGGGRIYNEQFF. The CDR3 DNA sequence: TGTGCCAGCGGCACCGGGGGCGGGAGGATCTACAATGAGCAGTTCTTC.

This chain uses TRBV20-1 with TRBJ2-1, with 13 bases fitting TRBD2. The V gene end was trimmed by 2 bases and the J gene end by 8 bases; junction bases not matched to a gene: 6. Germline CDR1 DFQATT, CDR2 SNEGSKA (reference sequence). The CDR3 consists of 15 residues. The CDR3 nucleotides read TGCAGTGCTAGACGCACTAGCGGGAGGGTCTATGAGCAGTTCTTC. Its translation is CSARRTSGRVYEQFF.

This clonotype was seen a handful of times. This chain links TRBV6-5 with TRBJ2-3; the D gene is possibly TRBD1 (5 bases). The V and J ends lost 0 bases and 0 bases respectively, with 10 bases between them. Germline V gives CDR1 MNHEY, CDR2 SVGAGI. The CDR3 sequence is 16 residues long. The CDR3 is CASSYSSGLSTDTQYF. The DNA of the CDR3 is TGTGCCAGCAGTTACTCGTCAGGGCTGAGCACAGATACGCAGTATTTT.